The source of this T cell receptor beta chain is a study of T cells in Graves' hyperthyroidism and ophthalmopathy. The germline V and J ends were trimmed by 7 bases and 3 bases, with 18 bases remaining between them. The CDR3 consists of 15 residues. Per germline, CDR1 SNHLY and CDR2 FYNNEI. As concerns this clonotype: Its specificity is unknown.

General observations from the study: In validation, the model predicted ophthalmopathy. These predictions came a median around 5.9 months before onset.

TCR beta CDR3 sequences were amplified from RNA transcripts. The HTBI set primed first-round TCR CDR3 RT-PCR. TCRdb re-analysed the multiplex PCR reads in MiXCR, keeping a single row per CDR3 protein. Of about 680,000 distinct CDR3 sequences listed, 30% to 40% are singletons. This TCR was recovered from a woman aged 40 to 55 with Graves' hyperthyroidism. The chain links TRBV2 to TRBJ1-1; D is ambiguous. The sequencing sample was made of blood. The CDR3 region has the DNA TGTGCCAGCAACCCCGAGGGTACGGGTTACACTGAAGCTTTCTTT. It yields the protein CASNPEGTGYTEAFF.